The next 24 T cell receptor beta chains were all read from a single sample in a study of cytomegalovirus exposure and HLA in healthy donors. A multiplex PCR was run with 60 Vbeta primers and 13 Jbeta primers. Repertoires were generated with immunoSEQ multiplex PCR, while TCRdb's copy carries only in-frame clones and drops some. The table lists 68,000 or so clones, 75% to 90% of them singletons. The sample consisted of PBMCs. These receptors originate from a human donor in good health.

This chain joins TRBV5-4 and TRBJ2-5; 13 bases match TRBD2. This CDR3 contains 15 residues. The J segment lost 5 bases and the V segment lost 4 bases, leaving 5 bases of the junction unmatched. CDR1 is SGHNT, CDR2 YYREEE, per germline (reference sequence). CDR3: CASSPTSGGQETQYF. For the CDR3, the DNA is TGTGCCAGCAGCCCGACTAGCGGGGGGCAGGAGACCCAGTACTTC.

This clone came up a few times. The J gene is TRBJ2-7, the V gene TRBV10-3, with 8 bases that match TRBD2. The CDR3 has 14 residues. CDR1 and CDR2 from the germline V gene are ENHRY and SYGVKD. V was pared by 7 bases and J by 4 bases, with 9 bases of the junction left unmatched. CDR3 DNA sequence: TGTGCCATCACGGATAGCGGGGTAGGGTACGAGCAGTACTTC. Amino acids: CAITDSGVGYEQYF.

CDR3 sequence (DNA): TGTGCCAGCAGTTACTCTTTTCCTAGCGGGCTCGAGCAGTACTTC. Its translation is CASSYSFPSGLEQYF. V is TRBV6-5 and J is TRBJ2-7; TRBD2 matches at 8 bases. The trim removed 0 bases at V and 6 bases at J, leaving 7 bases unmatched. The CDR3 is 15 residues long. The germline V gene encodes CDR1 MNHEY and CDR2 SVGAGI.

This chain joins TRBV2 and TRBJ1-2; TRBD1 might be the D (5 bases). Germline V gene lookup returns CDR1 SNHLY and CDR2 FYNNEI. This CDR3 has 13 residues. Trimming pared 6 bases from V and 7 bases from J, leaving 15 bases between. The CDR3 sequence is CASRENQGGGYTF. The CDR3 region has the DNA TGTGCCAGCAGGGAAAACCAGGGTGGTGGCTACACCTTC.

The chain has TRBV29-1 and TRBJ2-3; tentative D call: TRBD1 (6 bases). The CDR3 runs 14 residues. V dropped 2 bases and J dropped 2 bases, with 11 bases sitting between them. Germline values: CDR1 SQVTM, CDR2 ANQGSEA. The CDR3 sequence: CSVERSGATDTQYF. CDR3 DNA: TGCAGCGTTGAACGGTCAGGGGCCACAGATACGCAGTATTTT.

This chain joins TRBV15 and TRBJ1-4; D gene uncertain. The germline V gene encodes CDR1 LNHNV and CDR2 YYDKDF (reference sequence). Between the trimmed V and J ends, which lost 9 bases and 4 bases, there was a span of 9 bases. The CDR3 sequence is 12 residues long. CDR3 nucleotide sequence: TGTGCCACTTCAAACAGTAATGAAAAACTGTTTTTT. Translation: CATSNSNEKLFF.

V and J are TRBV28 and TRBJ1-4; a weak D match, TRBD1 (5 bases). V was trimmed by 6 bases and J by 4 bases, leaving 15 bases between them. This CDR3 has 15 residues. From germline, CDR1 is MDHEN and CDR2 SYDVKM. DNA for the CDR3: TGTGCCAGCAGCTCCCCCCCAGGGTATAATGAAAAACTGTTTTTT. Translation gives CASSSPPGYNEKLFF. The full variable domain, its missing parts supplied by reference TRBV28 and TRBJ1-4, is DVKVTQSSRYLVKRTGEKVFLECVQDMDHENMFWYRQDPGLGLRLIYFSYDVKMKEKGDIPEGYSVSREKKERFSLILESASTNQTSMYLCASSSPPGYNEKLFFGSGTQLSVL.

The chain is built from TRBV7-9 and TRBJ1-4; D gene unclear. Germline CDR1 is SEHNR and CDR2 is FQNEAQ (reference sequence). The CDR3 covers 14 residues. Trimming removed 4 bases at V and 3 bases at J, with 9 bases between. The CDR3 sequence is CASSSRLPNEKLFF. The CDR3, as DNA: TGTGCCAGCAGCTCTAGGCTTCCTAATGAAAAACTGTTTTTT.

V and J are TRBV5-6 and TRBJ2-3; D not resolved. The germline CDR1 and CDR2 sequences are SGHDT and YYEEEE. The CDR3 sequence is 13 residues long. Trimming shortened V by 5 bases and J by 6 bases, and 13 bases separated the two germline ends. CDR3 amino acids: CASSSLSWDTQYF. In nucleotides, the CDR3 is TGTGCCAGCAGTAGTCTCTCCTGGGATACGCAGTATTTT.

This chain connects TRBV4-1 to TRBJ1-5, with D possibly being TRBD1 (5 bases). The CDR3 loop spans 17 amino acids. V lost 1 base, J lost 5 bases, and 18 bases lay in between. Germline CDR1 reads MGHRA; CDR2 reads YSYEKL. CDR3 protein: CASSQGPRVTTDQPQHF. CDR3 DNA: TGCGCCAGCAGCCAAGGCCCCAGGGTAACGACAGATCAGCCCCAGCATTTT.

The chain employs TRBV5-1 and TRBJ2-1; D may be TRBD2 (7 bases). Germline V gene data show CDR1 as SGHRS and CDR2 as YFSETQ. The ends were cut back, 6 bases at V and 0 bases at J, with 31 bases in the middle. The CDR3 loop spans 21 amino acids. CDR3 sequence reads: CASTSQTPSGGPGSSYNEQFF. CDR3 nucleotides: TGCGCCAGCACCTCTCAAACCCCCTCCGGGGGGCCGGGAAGCTCCTACAATGAGCAGTTCTTC.

V is TRBV12-5 and J is TRBJ2-2; 7 bases are shared with TRBD2. Germline V gene data show CDR1 as LGHNT and CDR2 as FRNRAP. The junction had 9 bases not matched to a gene; V was cut back by 7 bases and J by 4 bases. The CDR3 is 15 residues long. This CDR3 reads CASDRGLTATGELFF. Written as DNA, the CDR3 is TGTGCTAGTGACCGGGGACTAACGGCCACCGGGGAGCTGTTTTTT.

This chain joins TRBV7-2 and TRBJ2-1, with D perhaps TRBD2 (6 bases). Germline-derived CDR1 and CDR2 are SGHTA and FQGNSA. V was pared by 1 base and J by 13 bases, with 11 bases between. The CDR3 has 12 residues. CDR3 region: CASSLVGGVQFF. The CDR3 nucleotides read TGTGCCAGCAGCTTAGTGGGGGGAGTTCAGTTCTTC.

This clone occurred once. CDR3: CASSLTGGEGPEEKLFF. The CDR3, as DNA: TGTGCCAGCAGCTTAACTGGGGGGGAGGGGCCTGAAGAAAAACTGTTTTTT. The chain links TRBV7-6 to TRBJ1-4; possibly TRBD1 for D (5 bases). The CDR3 has 17 amino acids. Germline CDR1 SGHVS, CDR2 FNYEAQ. V was shortened by 2 bases and J by 8 bases, with 21 bases between the two germline ends.

The J gene is TRBJ2-3, the V gene TRBV27; TRBD1 might be the D (5 bases). V lost 3 bases to trimming and J lost 2 bases, with 21 bases between them. The CDR3 spans 18 residues. Per the germline V gene, CDR1 is MNHEY and CDR2 is SMNVEV (reference sequence). CDR3 amino acids: CASSFYRNPNLLTDTQYF. In DNA form, the CDR3 reads TGTGCCAGCAGTTTCTACAGGAACCCGAATCTACTCACAGATACGCAGTATTTT.

In its sample, this clone was seen once. The chain is built from TRBV23-1 and TRBJ2-7, with D perhaps TRBD2 (6 bases). TRBV23-1 belongs to the ORF category, with a function that is uncertain. The CDR3 has 16 amino acids. V lost 0 bases and J 2 bases, leaving 14 bases between the germline ends. This CDR3 is CASSQSSRGRPYEQYF. Here the CDR3 DNA reads TGCGCCAGCAGTCAATCCAGTCGGGGGAGACCCTACGAGCAGTACTTC.

This clone was recorded a few times. The chain uses TRBV27 and TRBJ2-1, with 10 bases fitting TRBD2. V trimming: 0 bases; J trimming: 6 bases; junction bases outside the gene matches: 2. The germline gives CDR1 MNHEY, CDR2 SMNVEV (reference sequence). This CDR3 is 15 amino acids long. The chain's CDR3 is CASSLSGTSVNEQFF. In nucleotides, the CDR3 is TGTGCCAGCAGTTTATCCGGGACTAGCGTCAATGAGCAGTTCTTC.

V usage is TRBV2 and J usage is TRBJ2-2, with 7 bases fitting TRBD1. The CDR3 runs to 14 residues. The V gene's germline CDR1 is SNHLY and CDR2 FYNNEI. The V gene end was trimmed by 6 bases and the J gene end by 1 base; junction bases not matched to a gene: 2. The CDR3 loop is CASSRDRNTGELFF. The CDR3 DNA follows: TGTGCCAGCAGCCGGGACAGGAACACCGGGGAGCTGTTTTTT.

Worth noting for this clone: This CDR3 is also generated by other DNA sequences in the sample. The chain recombines TRBV7-2 with TRBJ2-7; a weak D match, TRBD2 (5 bases). Trimming took 5 bases from V and 1 from J, leaving 15 bases between them. CDR3 size: 15 residues. The germline gives CDR1 SGHTA, CDR2 FQGNSA. The CDR3 loop is CASSPRWRPSYEQYF. CDR3 sequence (DNA): TGTGCCAGCAGCCCCCGCTGGAGGCCTTCCTACGAGCAGTACTTC.

CDR3 bases: TGTGCCAGCAGCCCCACAGGTGGCGAGATCCATGGCTACACCTTC. Protein product: CASSPTGGEIHGYTF. The genes are TRBV7-8 and TRBJ1-2; weak D call: TRBD1 (5 bases). CDR1 is SGHVS and CDR2 is FQNEAQ in the germline V gene. Trimming removed 5 bases at V and 6 bases at J, with 19 bases between. CDR3 length equals 15 residues.

The V call is TRBV27, the J call TRBJ1-1; 10 bases align to TRBD1. The CDR3 extends over 16 amino acids. Per the germline V gene, CDR1 is MNHEY and CDR2 is SMNVEV (reference sequence). V was pared by 6 bases and J by 1 base, with 8 bases of the junction left unmatched. DNA for the CDR3: TGTGCCAGCAGGCAGGGACAGGGGTTGGCGAACACTGAAGCTTTCTTT. Translating gives CASRQGQGLANTEAFF.

This rearrangement joins TRBV7-2 to TRBJ1-6; 7 bases match TRBD1. Looked up from germline, CDR1 is SGHTA and CDR2 is FQGNSA. V was clipped by 5 bases and J by 0 bases; unmatched bases: 10. The CDR3 contains 18 residues. CDR3 nucleotide sequence: TGTGCCAGCAGCACCTCATTAGGGGGCGGCTCCTATAATTCACCCCTCCACTTT. Its protein product is CASSTSLGGGSYNSPLHF.

The J gene is TRBJ2-7, the V gene TRBV7-9, with a possible D match to TRBD1 (6 bases). Between the trimmed V and J ends, which lost 4 bases and 7 bases, there was a span of 20 bases. CDR1 is SEHNR, CDR2 FQNEAQ, per germline (reference sequence). This CDR3 comprises 15 residues. CDR3 sequence: CASSSSRGLAKEQYF. Written as DNA, the CDR3 is TGTGCCAGCAGCTCTTCAAGGGGGTTGGCTAAAGAGCAGTACTTC.

V and J are TRBV18 and TRBJ1-1; 11 bases fit TRBD1. The ends lost 1 base at V and 3 bases at J; junction bases unmatched: 4. The germline gives CDR1 KGHSH, CDR2 LQKENI. The CDR3 spans 16 residues. In DNA, the CDR3 is TGTGCCAGCTCACCACGTCTGGGACAGGGGGACACTGAAGCTTTCTTT. It translates to CASSPRLGQGDTEAFF.